This T cell receptor (beta chain) was identified in a study of vaccination and CD4 T cells after COVID-19 (dated by TCRdb to 2021 to 2024). About the study as a whole: SARS-CoV-2 positivity had been established in the convalescent patients by nasal swab PCR, and mild disease was recorded in several of these patients and severe disease in one. Post-COVID blood samples from convalescent patients were collected a median of around 110 days after diagnosis, with a range of roughly 35 to 161 days. In approximately ten COVID-19 convalescent patients and several infection-naive healthy vaccine recipients, the spike-specific CD4+ TCR repertoire before mRNA vaccination was compared with the repertoire after mRNA vaccination. The convalescent cohort included six males and four females, with two Hispanic individuals, seven Caucasians, two Asians and one multiracial person. Control cultures received a CEFX viral epitope pool as the positive control, an HIV-1 Nef peptide pool as the negative control, or no peptide. Post-vaccine blood samples were obtained a median of around 74 days after the second vaccine dose, with a range of about 12 to 241 days. The cultures were stimulated with overlapping spike peptide pools from SARS-CoV-2 and from the common cold coronaviruses HCoV-NL63, HCoV-OC43 and HCoV-229E. Participants received two doses of either the Pfizer-BioNTech BNT162b2 vaccine (n=8) or the Moderna mRNA-1273 vaccine (n=2).

Read against the paper, the sample's treatment or condition label means: 10-day PBMC culture with coronavirus spike peptide pools or control peptides (ViraFEST assay). The study used the ViraFEST assay, which expanded antigen-specific T cells with peptide pools and then identified expanded clonotypes by TCR sequencing. The convalescent patients' positive SARS-CoV-2 PCR tests fell between March and December 2020, which was before the Alpha, Beta and Delta variants emerged in the United States. Each well held around 2 million PBMCs cultured with approximately 10 ug/ml peptide pools in IMDM containing around 5% human AB serum and around 10 IU/ml IL-2. On days 3 and 7, half of the culture medium was replaced with fresh IL-2-containing medium. After 10 days of culture, CD4+ T cells were isolated by negative selection with the EasySep CD4+ T cell isolation kit. Ficoll-Paque Plus gradient centrifugation was used to isolate PBMCs from whole blood, and the isolated PBMCs were then either used fresh or cryopreserved at -140C. Triplicate wells were generally used for each culture condition.

The library was built by means of PCR. DNA from cultured CD4+ T cells underwent TCR sequencing with the Oncomine TCR Beta short-read assay at the Johns Hopkins FTIC core. Genomic DNA was extracted from the cultured CD4+ T cells with the QIAamp micro DNA kit. The Oncomine TCR Beta libraries from cultured CD4+ T cells were pooled using unique dual indexes and then sequenced on an Illumina iSeq 100. On the study's bioinformatics: Non-productive sequences were removed, and CDR3s that did not start with C, did not end with F or W, or were shorter than 7 amino acids were discarded. The MANAFEST web application identified antigen-specific clonotypes by comparing peptide-stimulated wells against reference wells and other culture wells. Positive clones required FDR below 0.05, an odds ratio above 5, and productive frequency above 0.1% in at least two of three replicate wells. A clonotype was classed as cross-reactive if the clonotype showed significant expansion both in SARS-CoV-2 spike wells and in at least one common cold coronavirus spike condition. Using R version 3.6.1, CDR3 homology was evaluated through Levenshtein distances (stringdist) along with unrooted phylogenetic trees (ape). TCRdb reran the public reads through fastp at Q25 and MiXCR, keeping productive beta chains. Entries are consolidated by CDR3 protein sequence, retaining the most common genes and DNA. What appears here as the V and J calls and clone size reflects TCRdb's work, not the paper's. For this sample there are some 20,000 distinct CDR3 sequences; about 61% appear just once. The biggest ten clones account for approximately 8% of the sample.

Germline trimming amounts to 3 bases on V and 5 bases on J, with 2 as the count of junction bases outside the gene matches. For CDR1 and CDR2, the germline V gene lists MDHEN and SYDVKM. The CDR3 numbers 14 residues from cysteine through phenylalanine. The sequence is cut down to CDR3 DNA, 42 bases in frame from base 1. About this clonotype: This clone's antigen is unknown. No base qualities exist here, and no much larger clone lies one base off it.

General study outcomes and caveats: In convalescent patients, a median about 84% of post-vaccine SARS-CoV-2-reactive clones were detected only after vaccination, and vaccine-specific priming was suggested by this finding. Nearly all vaccine-specific clones in convalescent patients (304 of 307) were mono-reactive for SARS-CoV-2 spike rather than cross-reactive with common cold coronaviruses. The median count of SARS-CoV-2-reactive clonotypes went up from under 25 after infection to 35 to 40 after vaccination, although the change was not significant. Only a relatively small number of convalescent patients were included in the study, and early timepoints following natural infection were not analyzed.

The sequenced material came from CD4+ T cells from blood, cultured in vitro. This TCR came from a human donor who had recovered from COVID-19. In this chain, TRBV28 is recombined with TRBJ2-2; the central 8 bases match TRBD1. The DNA sequence follows: TGTGCCAGCAGTTTTGGGGACAGGACCGGGGAGCTGTTTTTT. Its translation is CASSFGDRTGELFF.